This T cell receptor (beta chain) is from a study of beta chain features in type 1 diabetes. Study results and limitations: TCRB CDR3s from Type 1 diabetes patients were moderately but significantly shorter in all four CD4+ subsets. cDNA-based sequencing might over-represent cells highly expressing TCR.

This clone was seen only a few times. Its antigen is unidentified. CDR1 is SGHAT and CDR2 is FQNNGV in the germline V gene. The trim removed 3 bases at V and 1 base at J, leaving 0 bases unmatched. The CDR3 consists of 13 residues. All of the isolated RNA was reverse transcribed, so expressed TCRB transcripts were sequenced. The data were produced by immunoSEQ multiplex PCR, yet TCRdb's version contains in-frame clones alone and is incomplete. The table records roughly 180,000 clones, roughly an eighth of them present only once. The chain couples TRBV11-2 to TRBJ2-7; TRBD2 matches at 7 bases. What was sequenced was central memory CD4+ T cells from blood. The receptor was derived from a woman aged 18-35 years in good health. CDR3 region: CASSLRESYEQYF. The CDR3 region has the DNA TGTGCCAGCAGCTTGCGGGAGTCCTACGAGCAGTACTTC.